Given below is one T cell receptor beta chain in context. Data came from immunoSEQ multiplex PCR; TCRdb stores just in-frame clones and leaves some out. In the table there are some 18,000 clones, roughly 28% of which are singletons. These data are taken from a study of sequential checkpoint blockade in melanoma. Study at large: Around 21 patients had matched tumor biopsies before treatment and at week 13 after nivolumab or ipilimumab alone.

V shed 5 bases and J 4 bases; nucleotides not matched to a gene: 7. The CDR3 has 14 amino acids. In germline, CDR1 is SGHNT, CDR2 YENEEA. The treatment here: randomized to nivolumab then ipilimumab (arm A) or the reverse (arm B). This chain joins TRBV11-3 and TRBJ1-1, with TRBD1 matching over 7 bases. This specimen consisted of tumor tissue (inferred from file names), obtained from a patient given nivolumab and ipilimumab in sequence. The TCR originated in a human donor with melanoma. The CDR3 DNA reads as TGTGCCAGCAGCAGGGGACAGTCGGGCACTGAAGCTTTCTTT. It codes for CASSRGQSGTEAFF.